The 15 T cell receptor beta chains listed next were all sequenced from one sample in a study of human T cells and chemical hapten exposure. Time point reported: healthy volunteer bleed at 2 weeks. Total RNA extraction was carried out from unfractionated whole blood. Each CDR3 protein is one row after TCRdb ran MiXCR on the RACE reads. The data show roughly 130,000 distinct CDR3 sequences, approximately 9.5% seen once. Sequencing was performed on whole blood. These receptors were obtained from a male donor in good health. Some clones in this sample may be carry-over from other donors' samples.

This chain joins TRBV4-1 and TRBJ2-1; TRBD1 matches at 7 bases. Germline CDR1 reads MGHRA; CDR2 reads YSYEKL. V was clipped by 4 bases and J by 8 bases; unmatched bases: 11. The CDR3 covers 15 residues. DNA of the CDR3: TGCGCCAGCAGCCCAAATCCCGACAGGGCTGATGAGCAGTTCTTC. Translating it yields CASSPNPDRADEQFF.

This clonotype was observed at least ten times. This chain uses TRBV12-3 or TRBV12-4 with TRBJ2-1; 14 nucleotides agree with TRBD2. This CDR3 comprises 17 residues. Trimming took 6 bases from V and 8 from J; bases not matched to a gene: 12. The CDR3: CASRPGTSGSGVHEQFF. CDR3 bases: TGTGCCAGCAGGCCTGGGACTAGCGGGAGCGGGGTCCATGAGCAGTTCTTC.

This rearrangement joins TRBV12-3 or TRBV12-4 to TRBJ2-4, with 7 bases that match TRBD1. V dropped 7 bases and J dropped 5; count of bases not matched to a gene: 8. CDR3 length: 14 residues. The CDR3 loop reads CASTRQGLQNIQYF. DNA for the CDR3: TGTGCCAGCACTCGACAGGGCCTCCAAAACATTCAGTACTTC.

This clonotype was seen at least ten times. This chain links TRBV7-2 with TRBJ2-1; TRBD2 agrees at 10 bases. CDR1 and CDR2 (germline): SGHTA, FQGNSA. CDR3 length: 15 amino acids. Unmatched junction bases numbered 5, after V lost 6 bases and J lost 3 bases. DNA for the CDR3: TGTGCCAGCAGACCCCTAGCGGGAGACTACAATGAGCAGTTCTTC. This codes for CASRPLAGDYNEQFF.

V is TRBV7-2 and J is TRBJ2-5; D might be TRBD1 (6 bases). The CDR3 consists of 16 residues. CDR1 is SGHTA, CDR2 FQGNSA, per germline. V was trimmed by 2 bases and J by 5 bases, leaving 18 bases between them. This CDR3 reads CASSLIGQCFGETQYF. CDR3 bases: TGTGCCAGCAGCTTAATTGGACAGTGTTTCGGGGAGACCCAGTACTTC.

This clonotype was found many times. This sequence joins TRBV4-1 and TRBJ2-3; weak D call: TRBD2 (6 bases). There are 17 residues in the CDR3. The germline gives CDR1 MGHRA, CDR2 YSYEKL. V lost 6 bases to trimming and J lost 2 bases, with 21 bases between them. Here the CDR3 reads CASRVGFNSGNTDTQYF. The DNA of the CDR3 is TGCGCCAGCAGGGTAGGCTTCAATAGCGGAAACACAGATACGCAGTATTTT.

The chain is built from TRBV3-1 and TRBJ2-7; 10 bases are a match to TRBD1. With V trimmed by 5 bases and J by 6 bases, 10 bases remained unmatched. Germline assignment: CDR1 LGHDT and CDR2 YNNKEL (reference sequence). The CDR3 consists of 15 residues. The CDR3 DNA is TGTGCCAGCAGCTTCCCGGGACAGGGGCTGGTCGAGCAGTACTTC. It is translated as CASSFPGQGLVEQYF.

The table lists this clonotype with a few counts. The chain links TRBV6-5 to TRBJ2-7, with 8 nucleotides matching TRBD1. In germline, CDR1 is MNHEY, CDR2 SVGAGI. Trimming cost V 2 bases and J 5 bases; bases outside gene matches: 5. The CDR3 has 14 amino acids. The CDR3, as DNA: TGTGCCAGCAGTTACACTTGGACAGGGAACGAGCAGTACTTC. Its protein product is CASSYTWTGNEQYF.

This chain links TRBV5-6 with TRBJ2-3, with 12 bases identical to TRBD1. The V gene's germline CDR1 is SGHDT and CDR2 YYEEEE. The J segment lost 6 bases and the V segment lost 4 bases, leaving 21 bases of the junction unmatched. The CDR3 is 20 residues long. DNA for the CDR3: TGTGCCAGCAGCACAACGGCCGGGACAGGGGGCGTCGGCGGGCGGGATACGCAGTATTTT. Translating gives CASSTTAGTGGVGGRDTQYF. Filled out from reference TRBV5-6 and TRBJ2-3, the complete variable domain reads DAGVTQSPTHLIKTRGQQVTLRCSPKSGHDTVSWYQQALGQGPQFIFQYYEEEERQRGNFPDRFSGHQFPNYSSELNVNALLLGDSALYLCASSTTAGTGGVGGRDTQYFGPGTRLTVL.

This clonotype was counted only a few times. This chain joins TRBV7-9 and TRBJ2-1; 12 bases fit TRBD2. Germline V gives CDR1 SEHNR, CDR2 FQNEAQ (reference sequence). V lost 4 bases and J lost 9; bases outside the gene matches: 1. This CDR3 comprises 13 residues. The CDR3 sequence: CASSWTSGAEQFF. CDR3 nucleotides: TGTGCCAGCAGCTGGACTAGCGGGGCTGAGCAGTTCTTC. Together with reference TRBV7-9 and TRBJ2-1, the CDR3 gives the full variable domain: DTGVSQNPRHKITKRGQNVTFRCDPISEHNRLYWYRQTLGQGPEFLTYFQNEAQLEKSRLLSDRFSAERPKGSFSTLEIQRTEQGDSAMYLCASSWTSGAEQFFGPGTRLTVL.

This chain connects TRBV6-6 to TRBJ2-6, with D uncertain. The V end lost 0 bases, the J end lost 1 base, and 4 bases lay between the germline ends. CDR3 length: 15 amino acids. CDR1 and CDR2 (germline): MNHNY, SVGAGI (reference sequence). The CDR3 nucleotides are TGTGCCAGCAGTTACTCGGAATCTGGGGCCAACGTCCTGACTTTC. Translation gives CASSYSESGANVLTF.

The rearrangement joins TRBV5-6 to TRBJ2-3; 8 bases agree with TRBD2. This CDR3 has 15 amino acids. Germline loops: CDR1 SGHDT, CDR2 YYEEEE. V lost 9 bases to trimming and J lost 3 bases; unmatched junction nucleotides: 12. DNA for the CDR3: TGTGCCACCCATCTTAGCGGGACGGGGACAGATACGCAGTATTTT. Amino acids: CATHLSGTGTDTQYF.

This clonotype occurred a few times. J is TRBJ1-5 and V is TRBV19; 10 bases align to TRBD1. V lost 6 bases, J lost 4 bases, and 6 bases stayed unmatched. Germline V CDR1 and CDR2: LNHDA, SQIVND (reference sequence). This CDR3 comprises 15 residues. The CDR3 sequence is CASSPRDRGNQPQHF. Here the CDR3 DNA reads TGTGCCAGTAGCCCCCGGGACAGGGGAAATCAGCCCCAGCATTTT.

J is TRBJ2-3 and V is TRBV7-9; D remains ambiguous. This CDR3 is built from 14 residues. Between the trimmed V and J ends, which lost 1 base and 6 bases, there was a span of 11 bases. The germline V gene has CDR1 SEHNR and CDR2 FQNEAQ (reference sequence). CDR3 protein: CASSLVSRADTQYF. CDR3 DNA: TGTGCCAGCAGCTTAGTATCTAGAGCCGATACGCAGTATTTT.

This clonotype was picked up many times. The chain has TRBV7-9 and TRBJ2-1; D assignment may be TRBD1 or TRBD2 (5 bases each). Germline loops: CDR1 SEHNR, CDR2 FQNEAQ (reference sequence). The CDR3 runs 12 residues. Trimming took off 5 bases at V and 11 bases at J, with 13 bases between the two ends. CDR3 residues: CASSAPLGQQFF. CDR3 in DNA: TGTGCCAGCAGCGCCCCTCTGGGACAGCAGTTCTTC.